This T cell receptor (beta chain) emerged from a study of shared clonotypes between healthy human individuals. Only one count was recorded for this clone. Clones were sequenced by immunoSEQ multiplex PCR, and TCRdb holds only the in-frame ones, with some missing. The sample lists about 610,000 clones, 95% to 98% occurring once. Germline V gives CDR1 MDHEN, CDR2 SYDVKM. V trimming: 7 bases; J trimming: 5 bases; junction bases outside the gene matches: 13. The CDR3 runs 15 residues. Source material: naive CD4+ T cells sorted from blood. Subset in this sample: CD45RA+ positively selected. This sequence joins TRBV28 and TRBJ2-7, with 8 bases matching TRBD2. The TCR originated in a woman aged 30 to 39 in good health. In DNA, the CDR3 is TGTGCCAGCACCATTAGCGGGGTCCGATCCCACGAGCAGTACTTC. It is translated as CASTISGVRSHEQYF. The full variable domain, its missing parts supplied by reference TRBV28 and TRBJ2-7, is DVKVTQSSRYLVKRTGEKVFLECVQDMDHENMFWYRQDPGLGLRLIYFSYDVKMKEKGDIPEGYSVSREKKERFSLILESASTNQTSMYLCASTISGVRSHEQYFGPGTRLTVT.